The 28 T cell receptor beta chains below come from one sample, sequenced in a study of T cell repertoires in cytomegalovirus infection. In TCRdb, the reads were re-called with MiXCR into one record per CDR3 protein. The data show hundreds of thousands of distinct CDR3 sequences, around 11% seen once. Sequencing input: PBMCs. The receptors shown here come from a human donor in good health (CMV status not recorded). Some clones in this sample may be carry-over from other donors' samples.

This clonotype was detected ten times or more. CDR3 sequence (DNA): TGTGCCAGTAGTAGCCACTTGAACACTGAAGCTTTCTTT. Translating it yields CASSSHLNTEAFF. The chain combines TRBV19 with TRBJ1-1; no firm D call. Germline values: CDR1 LNHDA, CDR2 SQIVND (reference sequence). The CDR3 has 13 residues. V was shortened by 4 bases and J by 0 bases, with 6 bases between the two germline ends. Based on the CDR3 plus reference TRBV19 and TRBJ1-1, the full variable domain is DGGITQSPKYLFRKEGQNVTLSCEQNLNHDAMYWYRQDPGQGLRLIYYSQIVNDFQKGDIAEGYSVSREKKESFPLTVTSAQKNPTAFYLCASSSHLNTEAFFGQGTRLTVV.

This clonotype was detected a few times. V usage is TRBV20-1 and J usage is TRBJ2-7; no definite D call. The CDR3 is made up of 13 amino acids. Trimming cost V 5 bases and J 3 bases, with 14 bases left between them. Germline V gene sequence: CDR1 DFQATT, CDR2 SNEGSKA (reference sequence). The CDR3 DNA sequence: TGCAGTGCTGCCTTCTCCGGCGGCTACGAGCAGTACTTC. This sequence encodes CSAAFSGGYEQYF.

This clonotype was seen repeatedly, ten times or more. The rearrangement joins TRBV11-2 to TRBJ2-2; 8 bases are a match to TRBD2. This CDR3 spans 16 amino acids. V was clipped by 5 bases and J by 5 bases; unmatched bases: 10. The germline CDR1 and CDR2 sequences are SGHAT and FQNNGV. The CDR3 DNA reads TGTGCCAGCAGCCCTCTTCGCGGGAGGAATACCGGGGAGCTGTTTTTT. Its translation: CASSPLRGRNTGELFF.

This clonotype has a count of ten or more. The rearrangement links TRBV5-1 to TRBJ1-1; D gene uncertain. The V end was cut by 5 bases, the J end by 0 bases, with 8 bases between. CDR3 length equals 13 residues. Looked up from germline, CDR1 is SGHRS and CDR2 is YFSETQ. The CDR3 DNA reads as TGCGCCAGCAGGGAGCCTATGAACACTGAAGCTTTCTTT. Encoded protein: CASREPMNTEAFF. Full variable domain (rest looked up from reference TRBV5-1 and TRBJ1-1): KAGVTQTPRYLIKTRGQQVTLSCSPISGHRSVSWYQQTPGQGLQFLFEYFSETQRNKGNFPGRFSGRQFSNSRSEMNVSTLELGDSALYLCASREPMNTEAFFGQGTRLTVV.

This clonotype was seen a few times. This sequence joins TRBV12-5 and TRBJ2-7, with D hard to call. CDR1 and CDR2 (germline): LGHNT, FRNRAP. V was shortened by 6 bases and J by 3 bases, with 9 bases between the two germline ends. The CDR3 loop spans 12 amino acids. In DNA, the CDR3 is TGTGCTAGTGGCCAGACCCTCTACGAGCAGTACTTC. Translation: CASGQTLYEQYF.

The chain couples TRBV29-1 to TRBJ2-5, with D possibly called TRBD1 or TRBD2 (5 bases each). The CDR3 covers 13 residues. Germline values: CDR1 SQVTM, CDR2 ANQGSEA. V lost 7 bases, J lost 2 bases, and 14 bases lay in between. The CDR3 is CSGTSGGQETQYF. DNA for the CDR3: TGCAGCGGGACAAGTGGGGGACAAGAGACCCAGTACTTC.

Ten or more counts support this clonotype. The chain joins TRBV20-1 to TRBJ2-3; 12 nucleotides line up with TRBD1. CDR1 DFQATT and CDR2 SNEGSKA come from the germline V gene (reference sequence). The CDR3 runs to 15 residues. The J segment lost 2 bases and the V segment lost 3 bases, leaving 3 bases of the junction unmatched. CDR3 in DNA: TGCAGTGCTAGTGGGACAGGGGGCGTCACAGATACGCAGTATTTT. Translating gives CSASGTGGVTDTQYF.

This clonotype was picked up many times. V gene TRBV7-2 combines with J gene TRBJ2-1; D may match TRBD1 or TRBD2 (6 bases each). Trimming removed 1 base at V and 1 base at J, with 8 bases between. CDR1 and CDR2 (germline): SGHTA, FQGNSA. CDR3 length: 15 residues. CDR3 bases: TGTGCCAGCAGCTTAGAGGGGGGTTCCTACAATGAGCAGTTCTTC. Encoded protein: CASSLEGGSYNEQFF.

This clonotype was seen only once. This chain links TRBV5-1 with TRBJ2-1; 16 bases agree with TRBD2. CDR1 SGHRS and CDR2 YFSETQ come from the germline V gene. CDR3 length equals 18 residues. The V and J ends lost 7 bases and 4 bases, in that order; junction bases with no gene match: 11. The CDR3 loop is CASGSSGLAGGPYNEQFF. CDR3 coding DNA: TGCGCCAGCGGATCATCGGGACTAGCGGGAGGGCCATACAATGAGCAGTTCTTC.

There are many counts of this clonotype. The chain combines TRBV7-8 with TRBJ1-2, with a tentative D call TRBD1 (6 bases). Trimming stripped 1 base from V and 0 bases from J, with 9 bases between. Germline V gene data show CDR1 as SGHVS and CDR2 as FQNEAQ. The CDR3 is made up of 15 amino acids. The CDR3 DNA sequence: TGTGCCAGCAGCTTAGGGGGGCAGACTAACTATGGCTACACCTTC. It is translated as CASSLGGQTNYGYTF.

This clonotype was counted many times. V gene TRBV27 combines with J gene TRBJ1-6; a possible D gene is TRBD1 (5 bases). Germline V CDR1 and CDR2: MNHEY, SMNVEV (reference sequence). The CDR3 spans 14 residues. The V gene lost 5 bases and the J gene lost 11 bases, with 16 bases spanning the gap. CDR3 in DNA: TGTGCCAGCAGTACCGACAGCCCACGGACACCCCTCCACTTT. It codes for CASSTDSPRTPLHF.

This clonotype was observed many times. The V call is TRBV7-2, the J call TRBJ1-1; 8 bases match TRBD1. The CDR3 loop spans 19 amino acids. The V segment lost 5 bases and the J segment 0 bases; nucleotides outside the gene matches: 17. Germline CDR1 and CDR2: SGHTA and FQGNSA. CDR3 in DNA: TGTGCCAGCAGCCAAAGGGGCGCCGGGACAGGAAGAGTGAACACTGAAGCTTTCTTT. Translated: CASSQRGAGTGRVNTEAFF.

J is TRBJ1-3 and V is TRBV9; no definite D call. This CDR3 spans 15 amino acids. V was shortened by 0 bases and J by 3 bases, with 10 bases between the two germline ends. CDR1 is SGDLS, CDR2 YYNGEE, per germline. Here the CDR3 DNA reads TGTGCCAGCAGCGTAGAGGGCGCGGGTGGAAACACCATATATTTT. It yields the protein CASSVEGAGGNTIYF. The full variable domain, in which reference TRBV9 and TRBJ1-3 provide the parts outside the CDR3, is DSGVTQTPKHLITATGQRVTLRCSPRSGDLSVYWYQQSLDQGLQFLIQYYNGEERAKGNILERFSAQQFPDLHSELNLSSLELGDSALYFCASSVEGAGGNTIYFGEGSWLTVV.

The chain combines TRBV11-2 with TRBJ2-5; D is unresolved. Per germline, CDR1 SGHAT and CDR2 FQNNGV. Trimming removed 6 bases at V and 5 bases at J, with 16 bases between. The CDR3 spans 14 residues. CDR3 in amino acids: CASRSLPAGETQYF. The CDR3 bases are TGTGCCAGCAGGTCACTACCTGCTGGTGAGACCCAGTACTTC.

This clonotype turned up a few times. The chain combines TRBV15 with TRBJ1-5; D uncertain. Germline V gene lookup returns CDR1 LNHNV and CDR2 YYDKDF (reference sequence). The length of the CDR3 is 16 residues. V gave up 3 bases and J gave up 6 bases, with 18 bases separating them. The CDR3: CATSRTRPAAGQPQHF. The CDR3 nucleotides read TGTGCCACCAGCAGGACCCGGCCGGCGGCCGGTCAGCCCCAGCATTTT.

This clonotype was counted at least ten times. The rearrangement links TRBV7-2 to TRBJ2-7, with 13 nucleotides matching TRBD2. Germline CDR1 reads SGHTA; CDR2 reads FQGNSA. The CDR3 runs 15 residues. Trimming removed 5 bases from V and 6 bases from J; junction bases left unmatched: 7. The CDR3 protein is CASSGTSGRVGEQYF. Written as DNA, the CDR3 is TGTGCCAGCAGCGGAACTAGCGGGAGGGTTGGCGAGCAGTACTTC.

This clonotype was observed at least ten times. J is TRBJ2-5 and V is TRBV6-1, with D tentatively TRBD1 (5 bases). The CDR3 length is 13 residues. V was trimmed by 7 bases and J by 4 bases, leaving 13 bases between them. The germline gives CDR1 MNHNS, CDR2 SASEGT. CDR3 sequence: CASKGDTGETQYF. DNA for the CDR3: TGTGCCAGCAAAGGGGATACCGGAGAGACCCAGTACTTC.

This clonotype was seen at least ten times. The rearrangement links TRBV6-7 to TRBJ1-1, with a tentative D call TRBD1 (5 bases). TRBV6-7 has ORF status, its function being uncertain. V gave up 6 bases and J gave up 1 base, with 24 bases separating them. The CDR3 is 18 residues long. Here the CDR3 reads CASSHWGVGTDENTEAFF. CDR3 nucleotides: TGTGCCAGCAGCCACTGGGGGGTCGGGACCGACGAGAACACTGAAGCTTTCTTT.

V usage is TRBV7-9 and J usage is TRBJ2-7, with D possibly being TRBD2 (6 bases). The CDR3 sequence is 14 residues long. From germline, CDR1 is SEHNR and CDR2 FQNEAQ (reference sequence). Trimming left V 1 base short and J 5 bases short, with 12 bases between. The CDR3 nucleotides are TGTGCCAGCAGCTTAGTCCCCCGGGGGAACGAGCAGTACTTC. Translation: CASSLVPRGNEQYF.

The CDR3 DNA sequence: TGCAGTGCTAGTGACTCGGGAGCTATGGGGAGTTATGGCTACACCTTC. Its protein is CSASDSGAMGSYGYTF. V is TRBV20-1 and J is TRBJ1-2; D gene ambiguous. CDR3 length: 16 residues. V was shortened by 3 bases and J by 5 bases, with 22 bases between the two germline ends. Germline V gene sequence: CDR1 DFQATT, CDR2 SNEGSKA (reference sequence).

This clonotype was detected only a few times. The rearrangement uses TRBV28 and TRBJ2-7; no clear D. Trimming took off 6 bases at V and 3 bases at J, with 6 bases between the two ends. This CDR3 has 11 residues. Germline V CDR1 and CDR2: MDHEN, SYDVKM. CDR3 sequence: CASSNYYEQYF. The CDR3 bases are TGTGCCAGCAGCAACTACTACGAGCAGTACTTC.

This clonotype was counted ten times or more. This chain joins TRBV7-9 and TRBJ2-7, with D possibly matching TRBD1 (7 bases). Germline lookup yields CDR1 SEHNR and CDR2 FQNEAQ (reference sequence). This CDR3 is built from 14 residues. Between the trimmed V and J ends, which lost 2 bases and 4 bases, there was a span of 12 bases. CDR3: CASSLPAGGYEQYF. CDR3 sequence (DNA): TGTGCCAGCAGCTTACCGGCAGGGGGGTACGAGCAGTACTTC. The full variable domain, its missing parts supplied by reference TRBV7-9 and TRBJ2-7, is DTGVSQNPRHKITKRGQNVTFRCDPISEHNRLYWYRQTLGQGPEFLTYFQNEAQLEKSRLLSDRFSAERPKGSFSTLEIQRTEQGDSAMYLCASSLPAGGYEQYFGPGTRLTVT.

This sequence joins TRBV7-2 and TRBJ2-1; D unresolved. The CDR3 consists of 11 residues. V lost 5 bases and J lost 9, with 8 bases in between. CDR1 is SGHTA, CDR2 FQGNSA, per germline. CDR3: CASSVSSEQFF. Written as DNA, the CDR3 is TGTGCCAGCAGCGTTAGCTCTGAGCAGTTCTTC.

This clonotype was counted ten times or more. The V call is TRBV29-1, the J call TRBJ2-3, with a weak D call TRBD1 (5 bases). This CDR3 is built from 14 residues. CDR1 is SQVTM and CDR2 is ANQGSEA in the germline V gene. Trimming cost V 4 bases and J 2 bases, with 13 bases left between them. The DNA of the CDR3 is TGCAGCGTTGTTCAGGGCTACTCCACAGATACGCAGTATTTT. As protein: CSVVQGYSTDTQYF.

The chain combines TRBV11-2 with TRBJ2-7; TRBD2 aligns across 14 bases. Trimming took 5 bases from V and 3 from J; bases not matched to a gene: 6. The CDR3 has 16 amino acids. From germline, CDR1 is SGHAT and CDR2 FQNNGV. CDR3 region: CASSKTGLAGVYEQYF. The CDR3 DNA reads as TGTGCCAGCAGCAAAACGGGACTAGCGGGAGTCTACGAGCAGTACTTC.

Only a few counts were recorded for this clonotype. The chain joins TRBV20-1 to TRBJ2-5; possibly TRBD1 for D (5 bases). The CDR3 loop spans 14 amino acids. Per the germline V gene, CDR1 is DFQATT and CDR2 is SNEGSKA (reference sequence). The germline V and J ends were trimmed by 1 base and 1 base, with 10 bases remaining between them. The CDR3 reads CSARVPGIQETQYF. The DNA for the CDR3 is TGCAGTGCTAGAGTCCCAGGGATCCAAGAGACCCAGTACTTC.

The gene calls are TRBV27 and TRBJ2-2; possible D gene TRBD1, 5 bases. CDR1 is MNHEY, CDR2 SMNVEV, per germline (reference sequence). The CDR3 runs 15 residues. The V gene lost 7 bases and the J gene lost 0 bases, with 12 bases spanning the gap. DNA for the CDR3: TGTGCCAGCAACCTAAGGGGCCCGAACACCGGGGAGCTGTTTTTT. Protein product: CASNLRGPNTGELFF.

This clonotype was counted a few times. This chain uses TRBV3-1 with TRBJ2-1, with TRBD2 as a possible D gene (6 bases). This CDR3 comprises 15 residues. Germline CDR1 is LGHDT and CDR2 is YNNKEL (reference sequence). V dropped 0 bases and J dropped 6 bases, with 12 bases sitting between them. DNA for the CDR3: TGTGCCAGCAGCCAAGACCGGGAGTGGCCCAATGAGCAGTTCTTC. This translates into CASSQDREWPNEQFF.